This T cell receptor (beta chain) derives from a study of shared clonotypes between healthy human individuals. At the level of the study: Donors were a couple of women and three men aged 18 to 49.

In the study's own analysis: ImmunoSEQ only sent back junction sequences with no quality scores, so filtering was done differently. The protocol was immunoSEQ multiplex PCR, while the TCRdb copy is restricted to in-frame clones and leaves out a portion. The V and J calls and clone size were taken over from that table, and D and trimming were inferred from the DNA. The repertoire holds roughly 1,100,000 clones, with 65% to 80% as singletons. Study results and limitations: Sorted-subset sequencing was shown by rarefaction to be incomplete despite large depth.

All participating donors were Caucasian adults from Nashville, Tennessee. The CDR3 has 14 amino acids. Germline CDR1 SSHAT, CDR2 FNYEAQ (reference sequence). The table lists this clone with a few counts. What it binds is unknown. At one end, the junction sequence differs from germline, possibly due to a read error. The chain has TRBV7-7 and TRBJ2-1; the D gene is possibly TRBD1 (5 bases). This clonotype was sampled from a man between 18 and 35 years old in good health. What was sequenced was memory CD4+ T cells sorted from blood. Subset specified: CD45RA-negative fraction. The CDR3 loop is CASSTQAGHNEQFF. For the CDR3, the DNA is TGTGCTAGCAGCACACAGGCTGGACACAATGAGCAGTTCTTC.